This T cell receptor (beta chain) was recovered during a study of beta chain features in type 1 diabetes (dated by TCRdb to the late 2010s). For context, the study as a whole: Patients and healthy donors did not differ in mean age, gender distribution, total cell number or subset yield. In the study, TCRB repertoires of sorted circulating CD4+ T cell subsets from recently diagnosed type 1 diabetes patients were compared with those of matched healthy donors. Regulatory and stem cell-like memory subsets were isolated from only 8 patients and about eight healthy donors, whereas naive and central memory subsets came from all 28 donors. Across all samples, 107,917,701 sorted cells were examined, and cell number per subset correlated strongly with RNA yield.

V and J are trimmed by 5 bases and 0 bases, and the gene matches miss 5 bases of the junction. For CDR1 and CDR2, the germline V gene lists SGHVS and FQNEAQ. From cysteine to phenylalanine, the CDR3 is 17 amino acids long. Only CDR3 DNA is held: 51 bases, read in frame from base 1. Paper-wide results and their limitations: Patients with type 1 diabetes made fewer insertions and deleted more nucleotides at VDJ recombination sites, implying thymic rearrangement abnormalities. The naive, central memory and regulatory TCRB repertoires appeared to resemble one another more closely among patients than among healthy donors. Because cDNA rather than genomic DNA was sequenced, highly expressing activated cells could have been over-represented, although no difference in activation and CD3 levels was found between groups. PCR might favor shorter templates, but patient and control samples were amplified and corrected together, so any skew would affect both groups equally. Because small numbers of individuals were included in the HLA sub-analyses, any influence of HLA type on TCRB rearrangement was left unresolved. Type 1 diabetes patients showed a moderate but significant shortening of TCRB CDR3 length in all four CD4+ subsets.

From each donor, a single peripheral blood sample of about 100 mL on average was drawn into heparinised tubes. Naive, central memory, regulatory and stem cell-like memory CD4+ T cells were sorted on a BD FACSAria II using a panel including CD45RO, CCR7, CD25, CD127, CD95 and CD27. Every sorted population had a purity above 98%. PBMCs were isolated right away by Lymphoprep density gradient centrifugation and were stained directly, without culture. So that batch effects would be minimized, each experiment stained and sorted samples in pairs, pairing one healthy donor with one patient. The High Capacity cDNA Reverse Transcription Kit was used to reverse transcribe all of the isolated RNA, meaning that expressed TCRB transcripts were what got sequenced. Naive, central memory and regulatory T cell samples underwent deep immunoSEQ sequencing, averaging about 3.57 million total reads per sample. Sorted cells were lysed in RLT buffer and RNA was extracted with DNase-treated RNeasy Micro or Mini kits, depending on cell number. Each cell subset was processed on its own to prevent cross-contamination, while patient and healthy donor samples were processed together. The immunoSEQ multiplex PCR was used to amplify TCRB sequences from cDNA, generating 87-bp fragments that spanned the CDR3 region. Amplicons were sequenced on the Illumina HiSeq platform. For the original study's pipeline: PCR bias was computationally corrected using synthetic template baselines, reads within Hamming distance 2 were collapsed, and singletons that could not be merged were discarded. Reads were aligned to IMGT to assign V, D and J genes, CDR3 length, and insertions or deletions at six rearrangement sites. Within each subset, clonotype counts were normalized to the number of sorted cells before true diversity and Gini coefficients were calculated with the tcR R package. The overlap coefficient, calculated on TCRB nucleotide sequences, was used to quantify repertoire sharing. Out-of-frame TCRB sequences from naive cells were analyzed to stand in for the pre-selection repertoire. TCRdb re-hosts the immuneACCESS table, in-frame sequences only. Its copies lack some clones; in the studies checked, an unresolved V gene accounts for under half of them, and the cause for the rest is not known. Clone size and V and J calls were adopted from that table, with D and trimming inferred from the DNA. In this sample the table shows roughly 150,000 clones, over 55% of which occur a single time. Roughly 0.089% of the sample comes from the top ten.

Concerning this clone itself: Its antigen is unknown. The sample holds no much larger clone one base away, and base qualities are not on file.

Sequenced input: naive CD4+ T cells from blood. This specimen's cell subset or site label, per the study, means: true naive CD4+ T cells. The sequence derives from a man aged 25 to 40 with type 1 diabetes. The chain is encoded by TRBV7-8 joined to TRBJ2-1, and 12 junction bases match TRBD2. Here the CDR3 is given as CASSGGTSGSSYNEQFF. DNA sequence: TGTGCCAGCAGCGGCGGGACTAGCGGGTCCTCCTACAATGAGCAGTTCTTC.